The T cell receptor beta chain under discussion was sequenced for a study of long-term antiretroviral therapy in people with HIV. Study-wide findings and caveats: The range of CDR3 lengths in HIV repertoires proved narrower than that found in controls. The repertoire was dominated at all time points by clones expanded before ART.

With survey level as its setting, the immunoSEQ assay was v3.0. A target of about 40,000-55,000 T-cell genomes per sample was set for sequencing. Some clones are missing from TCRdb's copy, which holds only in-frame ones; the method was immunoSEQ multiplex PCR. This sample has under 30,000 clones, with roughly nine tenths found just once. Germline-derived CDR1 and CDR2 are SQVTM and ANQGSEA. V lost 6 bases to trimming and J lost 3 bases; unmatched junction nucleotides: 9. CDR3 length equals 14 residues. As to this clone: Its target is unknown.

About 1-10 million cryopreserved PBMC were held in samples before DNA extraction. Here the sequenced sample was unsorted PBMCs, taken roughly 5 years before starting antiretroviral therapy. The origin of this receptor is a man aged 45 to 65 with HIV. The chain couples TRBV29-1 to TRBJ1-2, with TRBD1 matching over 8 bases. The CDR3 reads CSVSPTGGDYGYTF. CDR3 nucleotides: TGCAGCGTCTCTCCTACAGGGGGGGACTATGGCTACACCTTC.